The 15 T cell receptor beta chains given below trace back to one sample, sequenced in a study of blood T cell repertoires in COVID-19. Repertoires were generated with immunoSEQ multiplex PCR, while TCRdb's copy carries only in-frame clones and drops some. The table lists roughly 170,000 clones, around four fifths of them singletons. Source material: peripheral blood. Receptor source: a man aged 40-49 years who had recovered from COVID-19.

This sequence joins TRBV28 and TRBJ2-7; the match to TRBD2 covers 8 bases. Germline V gene data show CDR1 as MDHEN and CDR2 as SYDVKM. Trimming removed 5 bases from V and 3 bases from J; junction bases left unmatched: 9. There are 15 residues in the CDR3. CDR3 residues: CASSRPGGEDYEQYF. The DNA of the CDR3 is TGTGCCAGCAGTCGCCCGGGGGGGGAGGACTACGAGCAGTACTTC.

This chain uses TRBV13 with TRBJ1-2; D uncertain. V lost 6 bases and J lost 1, with 12 bases in between. The length of the CDR3 is 14 residues. Germline CDR1 PRHDT, CDR2 FYEKMQ (reference sequence). CDR3 bases: TGTGCCAGCAGTAAGCGGAGTAATAACTATGGCTACACCTTC. It translates to CASSKRSNNYGYTF.

The chain recombines TRBV18 with TRBJ1-5; 8 bases map to TRBD1. Trimming took 2 bases from V and 2 from J; bases not matched to a gene: 2. CDR1 KGHSH and CDR2 LQKENI come from the germline V gene. The CDR3 contains 15 residues. The CDR3 spells CASSPGQGGNQPQHF. In DNA, the CDR3 is TGTGCCAGCTCACCAGGACAGGGAGGCAATCAGCCCCAGCATTTT.

This clone was found once. The rearrangement uses TRBV6-6 and TRBJ2-2; 8 bases map to TRBD1. CDR3 length equals 16 residues. Germline CDR1 and CDR2: MNHNY and SVGAGI (reference sequence). Trimming at V came to 7 bases and at J to 4 bases, leaving 11 bases not matched to a gene. CDR3 nucleotides: TGTGCCAGCAATCCCCAGGGGGCGCGCGGCACCGGGGAGCTGTTTTTT. Protein sequence: CASNPQGARGTGELFF.

The chain is built from TRBV6-6 and TRBJ1-1; D is possibly TRBD1 (5 bases). CDR3 length: 14 residues. Per germline, CDR1 MNHNY and CDR2 SVGAGI (reference sequence). Trimming stripped 6 bases from V and 4 bases from J, with 15 bases between. The CDR3 reads CASRGSGGITEAFF. The CDR3 DNA is TGTGCCAGCAGAGGATCGGGGGGTATCACTGAAGCTTTCTTT.

V and J are TRBV7-2 and TRBJ2-7; perhaps TRBD1 as D (6 bases). Trimming left V 3 bases short and J 7 bases short, with 13 bases between. The CDR3 runs to 13 residues. Germline CDR1 and CDR2: SGHTA and FQGNSA. The DNA of the CDR3 is TGTGCCAGCAGCTTTTCAGGGGTTCGTGAGCAGTACTTC. This sequence encodes CASSFSGVREQYF.

The chain carries TRBV7-9 and TRBJ2-1, with D possibly TRBD2 on 5 matching bases. Germline V gene data show CDR1 as SEHNR and CDR2 as FQNEAQ (reference sequence). V lost 6 bases and J lost 5, with 8 bases in between. The CDR3 has 12 amino acids. CDR3 bases: TGTGCCAGCAGTCCTAGCCACAATGAGCAGTTCTTC. The encoded protein is CASSPSHNEQFF.

This chain joins TRBV27 and TRBJ1-6, with 7 bases fitting TRBD1. Losses at the gene ends were 2 bases for V and 0 bases for J; bases not matched to a gene: 7. The CDR3 is made up of 18 amino acids. Germline loops: CDR1 MNHEY, CDR2 SMNVEV (reference sequence). The CDR3 loop reads CASSLRGRGSSYNSPLHF. The CDR3, as DNA: TGTGCCAGCAGTTTAAGGGGGCGCGGAAGCTCCTATAATTCACCCCTCCACTTT.

V usage is TRBV28 and J usage is TRBJ2-6, with a tentative D call TRBD1 (5 bases). CDR1 is MDHEN and CDR2 is SYDVKM in the germline V gene. CDR3 length equals 17 residues. Between the trimmed V and J ends, which lost 2 bases and 2 bases, there was a span of 13 bases. The CDR3 sequence: CASSLVGRVAGANVLTF. CDR3 coding DNA: TGTGCCAGCAGTTTAGTAGGCAGGGTCGCTGGGGCCAACGTCCTGACTTTC.

This chain joins TRBV6-1 and TRBJ1-1, with 11 bases aligning to TRBD1. Trimming at V came to 3 bases and at J to 11 bases, leaving 14 bases not matched to a gene. This CDR3 contains 16 residues. Germline V gene data show CDR1 as MNHNS and CDR2 as SASEGT. The chain's CDR3 is CASSDGLGDRGFWAFF. For the CDR3, the DNA is TGTGCCAGCAGTGATGGGTTGGGGGACAGGGGGTTCTGGGCTTTCTTT.

This sequence joins TRBV21-1 and TRBJ2-7; TRBD2 is the table's D call, not checked against the DNA. TRBV21-1 is flagged as a pseudogene. The CDR3 has 16 residues. In nucleotides, the CDR3 is TGTGCCAGCAGCAAATGGGCCCTGCGGGAGTTCTACGAGCAGTACTTC. This encodes CASSKWALREFYEQYF.

This clone has a single count. The CDR3: CASSYGLAQETQYF. The CDR3 DNA is TGTGCCAGCAGTTACGGGCTAGCCCAAGAGACCCAGTACTTC. The chain uses TRBV6-2 or TRBV6-3 and TRBJ2-5, with D possibly being TRBD2 (5 bases). This CDR3 spans 14 amino acids. Trimming pared 2 bases from V and 1 base from J, leaving 8 bases between. Germline V CDR1 and CDR2: MNHEY, SVGEGT.

The V gene is TRBV28, the J gene TRBJ2-3; TRBD2 might be the D (5 bases). Germline V gene lookup returns CDR1 MDHEN and CDR2 SYDVKM. The CDR3 has 14 amino acids. V shed 6 bases and J shed 0 bases, with 10 bases lying between them. CDR3: CASRRDPSTDTQYF. CDR3 bases: TGTGCCAGCAGGAGGGATCCCAGCACAGATACGCAGTATTTT.

The CDR3 spells CASSERAGQGNTEAFF. The DNA of the CDR3 is TGTGCCAGCAGTGAACGTGCGGGACAGGGAAACACTGAAGCTTTCTTT. The chain combines TRBV6-1 with TRBJ1-1; 9 bases are a match to TRBD1. Germline CDR1 reads MNHNS; CDR2 reads SASEGT. Trimming cost V 2 bases and J 2 bases; bases outside gene matches: 6. The CDR3 length is 16 residues.

CDR3 in amino acids: CASSHGHRSGNTIYF. In nucleotides, the CDR3 is TGTGCCAGCAGCCACGGACATCGCTCTGGAAACACCATATATTTT. The rearrangement uses TRBV4-2 and TRBJ1-3; D possibly corresponds to TRBD1 (5 bases). Trimming removed 3 bases at V and 0 bases at J, with 9 bases between. CDR1 and CDR2 (germline): LGHNA, YNFKEQ. The length of the CDR3 is 15 residues.